The present T cell receptor beta chain was sequenced within a study of T cells expressing NK-cell markers. CDR3 size: 15 residues. The V gene's germline CDR1 is MNHEY and CDR2 SVGAGI. For this clonotype: Its specificity is unknown.

TCR beta cDNA was generated via 5'RACE template switching incorporating UMIs. TCRdb re-called the 5' RACE reads, yielding one record per CDR3 amino acid sequence without DNA. The table lists 250,000 to 300,000 distinct CDR3 sequences. Broader study findings: HCMV specificity of the expanded NKG2C+ T cell clones was not established.

The chain has TRBV6-5 and TRBJ1-1; TCRdb proposes TRBD1, but this gene call is untestable without DNA. The specimen was blood T cells: a sorted CD56 or NKG2C T cell subset, CD4+ or CD8+ T cells, or bulk PBMC T cells (not recorded which). The sequence derives from a young man in good health. The CDR3 here is CASSYSGVGGTEAFF.